Listed below are T cell receptor beta chains from one sample, sequenced in a study of cytomegalovirus exposure and HLA in healthy donors. Some clones are missing from TCRdb's copy, which holds only in-frame ones; the method was immunoSEQ multiplex PCR. Seen here are around 300,000 clones, roughly two thirds observed once, and the top ten hold around 2%. The sequenced material came from PBMCs. The receptors stem from a female donor in good health and CMV-seronegative. Both conserved end residues are part of each CDR3. D genes are given only for firm matches. A row's size may be missing; if present it is once, few, many or a size class.

v_call: TRBV7-2; j_call: TRBJ1-5; clone_size: NA; d_call: NA; cdr3_nt: TGTGCCAGCAGCTCGGACAGTCCCAATCAGCCCCAGCATTTT; cdr3_aa: CASSSDSPNQPQHF
v_call: TRBV11-3; j_call: TRBJ2-1; clone_size: NA; d_call: NA; cdr3_nt: TGTGCCAGCAGCTTAGTTATCGGGGATGAGCAGTTCTTC; cdr3_aa: CASSLVIGDEQFF
v_call: TRBV7-2; j_call: TRBJ2-4; clone_size: NA; d_call: NA; cdr3_nt: TGTGCCAGCAGCCTCAAACAGGGCCTTGGCAAAAACATTCAGTACTTC; cdr3_aa: CASSLKQGLGKNIQYF
v_call: TRBV28; j_call: TRBJ2-1; clone_size: NA; d_call: NA; cdr3_nt: TGTGCCAGCAAAAGGGTGACGGGAAGCTACAATGAGCAGTTCTTC; cdr3_aa: CASKRVTGSYNEQFF
v_call: TRBV18; j_call: TRBJ2-1; clone_size: NA; d_call: NA; cdr3_nt: TGTGCCAGCTCAGGCGGGGCTAGAAATGAGCAGTTCTTC; cdr3_aa: CASSGGARNEQFF
v_call: TRBV5-1; j_call: TRBJ2-7; clone_size: NA; d_call: TRBD2; cdr3_nt: TGCGCCAGCAGCAGGACTAGCGGAAGCTCCTACGAGCAGTACTTC; cdr3_aa: CASSRTSGSSYEQYF
v_call: TRBV7-9; j_call: TRBJ2-7; clone_size: few; d_call: TRBD2; cdr3_nt: TGTTCCAGCAGCTCGACAACTAGCGGGAGCTCCTACGAGCAGTACTTC; cdr3_aa: CSSSSTTSGSSYEQYF
v_call: TRBV11-3; j_call: TRBJ2-3; clone_size: few; d_call: NA; cdr3_nt: TGTGCCAGCAGCTTAGGCGATTTTAGCACAGATACGCAGTATTTT; cdr3_aa: CASSLGDFSTDTQYF
v_call: TRBV5-1; j_call: TRBJ1-1; clone_size: NA; d_call: NA; cdr3_nt: TGCGCCAGCAGCACACTGCCGGGGAACACTGAAGCTTTCTTT; cdr3_aa: CASSTLPGNTEAFF
v_call: TRBV29-1; j_call: TRBJ1-2; clone_size: few; d_call: NA; cdr3_nt: TGCAGCGTTCGGGCAGGGATTACTAACTATGGCTACACCTTC; cdr3_aa: CSVRAGITNYGYTF
v_call: TRBV6-1; j_call: TRBJ2-2; clone_size: NA; d_call: TRBD2; cdr3_nt: TGTGCCAGCAGTGCTGCGGGGGGCACCGGGGAGCTGTTTTTT; cdr3_aa: CASSAAGGTGELFF
v_call: TRBV5-1; j_call: TRBJ2-1; clone_size: once; d_call: TRBD2; cdr3_nt: TGCGCCAGCAGTTCCTCTAGCGGGAGAGTGTTCGATGAGCAGTTCTTC; cdr3_aa: CASSSSSGRVFDEQFF
v_call: TRBV27; j_call: TRBJ1-1; clone_size: NA; d_call: TRBD1; cdr3_nt: TGTGCCAGCAAGATCCCAGGGGGCAACACTGAAGCTTTCTTT; cdr3_aa: CASKIPGGNTEAFF
v_call: TRBV4-1; j_call: TRBJ2-5; clone_size: few; d_call: TRBD2; cdr3_nt: TGCGCCAGCAGCCCGGGACTAGCGGGGGAGACCCAGTACTTC; cdr3_aa: CASSPGLAGETQYF
v_call: TRBV29-1; j_call: TRBJ2-2; clone_size: NA; d_call: NA; cdr3_nt: TGCAGTCGGACAGCCGCGAACACCGGGGAGCTGTTTTTT; cdr3_aa: CSRTAANTGELFF